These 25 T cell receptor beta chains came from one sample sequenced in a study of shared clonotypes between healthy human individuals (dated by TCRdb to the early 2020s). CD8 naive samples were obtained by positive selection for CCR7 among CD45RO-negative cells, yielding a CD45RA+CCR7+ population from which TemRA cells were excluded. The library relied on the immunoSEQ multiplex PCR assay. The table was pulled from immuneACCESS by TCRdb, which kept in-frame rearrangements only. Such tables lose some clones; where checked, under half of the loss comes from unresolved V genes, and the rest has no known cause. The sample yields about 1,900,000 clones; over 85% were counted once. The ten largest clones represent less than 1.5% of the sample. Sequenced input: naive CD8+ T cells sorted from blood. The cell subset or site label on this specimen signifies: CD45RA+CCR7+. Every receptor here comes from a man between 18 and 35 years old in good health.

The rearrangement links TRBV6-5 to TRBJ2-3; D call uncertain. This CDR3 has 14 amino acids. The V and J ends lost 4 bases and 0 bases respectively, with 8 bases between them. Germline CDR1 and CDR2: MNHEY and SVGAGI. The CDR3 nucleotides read TGTGCCAGCAGTTCTTCCGTTAGCACAGATACGCAGTATTTT. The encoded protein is CASSSSVSTDTQYF.

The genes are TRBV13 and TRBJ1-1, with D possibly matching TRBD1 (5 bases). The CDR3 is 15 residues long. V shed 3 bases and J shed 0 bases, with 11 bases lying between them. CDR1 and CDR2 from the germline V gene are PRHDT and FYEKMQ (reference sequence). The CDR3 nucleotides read TGTGCCAGCAGCTTTATGGCAGGGTTGAACACTGAAGCTTTCTTT. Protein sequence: CASSFMAGLNTEAFF.

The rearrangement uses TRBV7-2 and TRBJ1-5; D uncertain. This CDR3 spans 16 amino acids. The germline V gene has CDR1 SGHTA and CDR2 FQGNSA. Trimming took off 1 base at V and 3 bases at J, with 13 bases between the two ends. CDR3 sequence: CASSLVFSSANQPQHF. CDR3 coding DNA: TGTGCCAGCAGCTTAGTTTTTTCGTCAGCCAATCAGCCCCAGCATTTT.

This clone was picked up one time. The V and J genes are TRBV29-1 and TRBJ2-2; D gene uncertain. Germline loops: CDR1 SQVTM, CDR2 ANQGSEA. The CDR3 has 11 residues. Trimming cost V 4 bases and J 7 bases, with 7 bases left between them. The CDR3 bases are TGCAGCGTTGTAGGTGACGGGGAGCTGTTTTTT. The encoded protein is CSVVGDGELFF.

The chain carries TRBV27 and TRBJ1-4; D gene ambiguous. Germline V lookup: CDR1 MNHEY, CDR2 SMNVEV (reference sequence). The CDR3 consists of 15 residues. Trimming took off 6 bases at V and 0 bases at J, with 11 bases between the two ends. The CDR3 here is CASRALKATNEKLFF. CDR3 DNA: TGTGCCAGCAGGGCCTTAAAAGCAACTAATGAAAAACTGTTTTTT.

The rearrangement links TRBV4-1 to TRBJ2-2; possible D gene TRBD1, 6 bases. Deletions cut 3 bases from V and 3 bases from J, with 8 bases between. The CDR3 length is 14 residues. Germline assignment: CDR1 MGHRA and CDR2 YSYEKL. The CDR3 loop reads CASSQTGYTGELFF. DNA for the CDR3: TGCGCCAGCAGCCAGACAGGATACACCGGGGAGCTGTTTTTT.

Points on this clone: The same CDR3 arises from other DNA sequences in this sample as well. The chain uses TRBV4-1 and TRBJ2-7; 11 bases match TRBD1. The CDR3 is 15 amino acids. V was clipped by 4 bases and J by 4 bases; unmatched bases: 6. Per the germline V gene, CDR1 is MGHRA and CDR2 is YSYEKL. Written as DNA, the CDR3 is TGCGCCAGCAGCCCAGGGACAGGGGGTGCGTACGAGCAGTACTTC. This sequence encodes CASSPGTGGAYEQYF.

The CDR3: CASSRGLAGASTYEQYF. CDR3 coding DNA: TGTGCCAGCAGCCGCGGACTAGCGGGGGCCTCTACCTACGAGCAGTACTTC. The chain couples TRBV5-4 to TRBJ2-7; 13 positions match TRBD2. Trimming took 4 bases from V and 2 from J; bases not matched to a gene: 9. The CDR3 has 17 amino acids. The germline V gene encodes CDR1 SGHNT and CDR2 YYREEE (reference sequence).

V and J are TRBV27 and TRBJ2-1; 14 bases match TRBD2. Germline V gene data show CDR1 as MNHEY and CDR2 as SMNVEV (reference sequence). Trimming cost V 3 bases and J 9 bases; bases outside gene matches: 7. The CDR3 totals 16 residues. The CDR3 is CASSFRLAGGPGEQFF. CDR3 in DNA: TGTGCCAGCAGTTTCCGACTAGCGGGGGGGCCAGGTGAGCAGTTCTTC.

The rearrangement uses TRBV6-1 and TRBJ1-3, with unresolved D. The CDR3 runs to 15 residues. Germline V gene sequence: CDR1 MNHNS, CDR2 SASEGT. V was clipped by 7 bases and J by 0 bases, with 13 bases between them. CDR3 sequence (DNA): TGTGCCAGCAAGAACGGGAGAAGCTCTGGAAACACCATATATTTT. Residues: CASKNGRSSGNTIYF.

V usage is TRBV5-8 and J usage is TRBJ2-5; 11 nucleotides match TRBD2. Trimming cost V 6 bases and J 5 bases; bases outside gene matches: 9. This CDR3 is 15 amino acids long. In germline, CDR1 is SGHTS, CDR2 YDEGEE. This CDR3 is CASTLLAGEVETQYF. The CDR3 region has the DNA TGTGCCAGCACCTTACTAGCGGGAGAGGTGGAGACCCAGTACTTC.

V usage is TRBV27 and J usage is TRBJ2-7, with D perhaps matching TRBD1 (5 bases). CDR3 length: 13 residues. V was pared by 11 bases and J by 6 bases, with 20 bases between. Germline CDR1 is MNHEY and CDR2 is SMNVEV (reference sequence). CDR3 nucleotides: TGTGCCGTGAGCTTAACAGGATCGGGCGAGCAGTACTTC. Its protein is CAVSLTGSGEQYF.

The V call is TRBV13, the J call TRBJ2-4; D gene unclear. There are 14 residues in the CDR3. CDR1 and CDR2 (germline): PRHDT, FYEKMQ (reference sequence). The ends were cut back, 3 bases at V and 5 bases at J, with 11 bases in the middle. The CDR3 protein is CASSFRGSENIQYF. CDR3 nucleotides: TGTGCCAGCAGCTTTAGAGGATCGGAAAACATTCAGTACTTC.

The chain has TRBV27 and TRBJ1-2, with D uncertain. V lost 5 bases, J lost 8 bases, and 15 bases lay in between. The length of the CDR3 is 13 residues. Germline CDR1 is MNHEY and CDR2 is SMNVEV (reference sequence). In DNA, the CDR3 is TGTGCCAGCAGTCTACCCCTGTTAGGAGGCTACACCTTC. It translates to CASSLPLLGGYTF.

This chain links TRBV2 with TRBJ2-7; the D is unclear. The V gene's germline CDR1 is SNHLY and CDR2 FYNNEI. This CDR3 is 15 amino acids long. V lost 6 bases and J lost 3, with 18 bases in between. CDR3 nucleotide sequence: TGTGCCAGCAGGCAGGAGTATAACCGTATCTACGAGCAGTACTTC. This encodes CASRQEYNRIYEQYF.

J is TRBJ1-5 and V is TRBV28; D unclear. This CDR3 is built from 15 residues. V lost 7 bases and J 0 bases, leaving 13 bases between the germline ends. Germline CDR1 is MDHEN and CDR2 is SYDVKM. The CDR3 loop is CASTPARDSNQPQHF. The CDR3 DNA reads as TGTGCCAGCACCCCGGCCAGAGATAGCAATCAGCCCCAGCATTTT.

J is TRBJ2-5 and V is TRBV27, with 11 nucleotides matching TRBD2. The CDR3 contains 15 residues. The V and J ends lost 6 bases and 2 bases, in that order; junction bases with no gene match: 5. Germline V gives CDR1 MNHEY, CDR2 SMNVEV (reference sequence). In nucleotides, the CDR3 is TGTGCCAGCAGGCCTCTAGCGGGGGGTCAAGAGACCCAGTACTTC. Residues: CASRPLAGGQETQYF.

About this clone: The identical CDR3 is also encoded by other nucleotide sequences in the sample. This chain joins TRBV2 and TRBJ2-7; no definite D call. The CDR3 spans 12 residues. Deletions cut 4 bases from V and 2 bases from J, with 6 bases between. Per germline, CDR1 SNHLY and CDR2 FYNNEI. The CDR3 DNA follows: TGTGCCAGCAGTGGGACCACCTACGAGCAGTACTTC. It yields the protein CASSGTTYEQYF.

The CDR3 is CASSPRAGGIDTQYF. In nucleotides, the CDR3 is TGTGCCAGCAGTCCCCGAGCGGGGGGGATAGATACGCAGTATTTT. The chain uses TRBV28 and TRBJ2-3; 10 positions agree with TRBD2. V lost 5 bases to trimming and J lost 5 bases; unmatched junction nucleotides: 7. Germline CDR1 is MDHEN and CDR2 is SYDVKM. This CDR3 has 15 residues.

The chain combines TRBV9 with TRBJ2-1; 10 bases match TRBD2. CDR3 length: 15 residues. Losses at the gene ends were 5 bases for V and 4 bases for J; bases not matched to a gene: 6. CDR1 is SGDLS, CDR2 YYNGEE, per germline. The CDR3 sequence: CASSELAGSYNEQFF. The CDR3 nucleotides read TGTGCCAGCAGTGAACTAGCGGGGTCTTACAATGAGCAGTTCTTC.

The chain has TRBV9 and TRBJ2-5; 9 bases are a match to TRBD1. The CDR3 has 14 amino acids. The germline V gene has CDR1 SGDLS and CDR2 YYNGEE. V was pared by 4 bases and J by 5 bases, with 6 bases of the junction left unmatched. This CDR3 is CASSLWTGEETQYF. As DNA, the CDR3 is TGTGCCAGCAGCCTATGGACAGGGGAGGAGACCCAGTACTTC.

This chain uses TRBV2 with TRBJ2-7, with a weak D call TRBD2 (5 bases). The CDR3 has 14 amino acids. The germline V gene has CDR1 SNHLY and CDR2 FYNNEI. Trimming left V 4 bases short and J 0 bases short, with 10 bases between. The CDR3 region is CASSGGVGSYEQYF. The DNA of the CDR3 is TGTGCCAGCAGTGGGGGAGTGGGCTCCTACGAGCAGTACTTC.

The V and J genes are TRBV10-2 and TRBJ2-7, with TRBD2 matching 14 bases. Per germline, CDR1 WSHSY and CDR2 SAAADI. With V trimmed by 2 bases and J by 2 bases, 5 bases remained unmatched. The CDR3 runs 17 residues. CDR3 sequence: CASSEPGLAGDPYEQYF. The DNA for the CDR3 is TGCGCCAGCAGTGAGCCGGGACTAGCGGGGGACCCCTACGAGCAGTACTTC.

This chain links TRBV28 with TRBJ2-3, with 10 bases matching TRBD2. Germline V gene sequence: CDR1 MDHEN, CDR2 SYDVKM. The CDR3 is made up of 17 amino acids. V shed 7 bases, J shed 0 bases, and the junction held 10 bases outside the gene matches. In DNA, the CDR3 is TGTGCCAGCACTCTCCCCGGACTAGCGGATAGCACAGATACGCAGTATTTT. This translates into CASTLPGLADSTDTQYF.

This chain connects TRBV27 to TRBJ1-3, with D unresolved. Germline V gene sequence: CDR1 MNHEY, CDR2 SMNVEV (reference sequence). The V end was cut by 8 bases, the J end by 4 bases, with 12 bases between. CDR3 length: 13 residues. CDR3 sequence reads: CASGPLGGNTIYF. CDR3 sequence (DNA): TGTGCCAGCGGCCCCCTCGGCGGAAACACCATATATTTT.